A selection of T cell receptor beta chains follows, all from one sample in a study of T cells in localized non-small cell lung cancer. The repertoire was sequenced with immunoSEQ multiplex PCR; TCRdb's copy has only in-frame clones and lacks some. Here the sample spans more than 30,000 clones, 70% to 90% being singletons. Sample: peripheral blood mononuclear cells, taken before any cancer treatment. The source of these receptors is a woman aged 40-75 years with stage III lung adenocarcinoma. CDR3s include the opening cysteine and the closing phenylalanine or tryptophan. Each record gives: J gene, clone size, D gene, V gene, CDR3 protein, CDR3 DNA. D genes are given only for firm matches. Size is omitted from some rows. Given values are once, few, many or a class for expanded clones.

j_gene: TRBJ2-1
abundance: few
d_gene: .
v_gene: TRBV7-6
CDR3aa: CASSLAEGFYNEQFF
CDR3nt: TGTGCCAGCAGCTTAGCGGAGGGGTTTTACAATGAGCAGTTCTTC

j_gene: TRBJ1-2
abundance: .
d_gene: .
v_gene: TRBV5-1
CDR3aa: CASRLFPGEWDYGYTF
CDR3nt: TGCGCCAGCAGGCTCTTCCCAGGAGAGTGGGACTATGGCTACACCTTC

j_gene: TRBJ1-5
abundance: .
d_gene: .
v_gene: TRBV21-1
CDR3aa: CASSKFSEGRYSNQPQHF
CDR3nt: TGTGCCAGCAGCAAATTTTCTGAGGGCCGTTATAGCAATCAGCCCCAGCATTTT

j_gene: TRBJ2-3
abundance: .
d_gene: .
v_gene: TRBV9
CDR3aa: CASSVGGRTFTDTQYF
CDR3nt: TGTGCCAGCAGCGTCGGGGGTCGGACTTTCACAGATACGCAGTATTTT

j_gene: TRBJ1-2
abundance: .
d_gene: TRBD1
v_gene: TRBV19
CDR3aa: CASSVGQGAGYGYTF
CDR3nt: TGTGCCAGTAGCGTCGGACAGGGGGCAGGGTATGGCTACACCTTC

j_gene: TRBJ1-1
abundance: few
d_gene: .
v_gene: TRBV7-9
CDR3aa: CASSLGVEGEAFF
CDR3nt: TGTGCCAGCAGCTTAGGGGTGGAGGGTGAAGCTTTCTTT

j_gene: TRBJ1-6
abundance: .
d_gene: .
v_gene: TRBV5-5
CDR3aa: CASSLQGFNSPLHF
CDR3nt: TGTGCCAGCAGCTTACAGGGCTTCAATTCACCCCTCCACTTT

j_gene: TRBJ2-3
abundance: .
d_gene: .
v_gene: TRBV5-1
CDR3aa: CASTPQGPSGDTQYF
CDR3nt: TGCGCCAGCACGCCTCAGGGGCCGAGTGGAGATACGCAGTATTTT

j_gene: TRBJ2-1
abundance: .
d_gene: .
v_gene: TRBV9
CDR3aa: CASSLGGGYNEQFF
CDR3nt: TGTGCCAGCAGTTTGGGTGGGGGCTACAATGAGCAGTTCTTC

j_gene: TRBJ2-3
abundance: .
d_gene: .
v_gene: TRBV9
CDR3aa: CASSVMQGGTDTQYF
CDR3nt: TGTGCCAGCAGCGTAATGCAGGGTGGCACAGATACGCAGTATTTT

j_gene: TRBJ2-1
abundance: .
d_gene: .
v_gene: TRBV6-5
CDR3aa: CASSPGVLYNEQFF
CDR3nt: TGTGCCAGCAGTCCAGGGGTATTGTACAATGAGCAGTTCTTC

j_gene: TRBJ2-2
abundance: .
d_gene: .
v_gene: TRBV25-1
CDR3aa: CASSKGLNTGELFF
CDR3nt: TGTGCCAGCAGTAAGGGCCTGAACACCGGGGAGCTGTTTTTT

j_gene: TRBJ2-3
abundance: .
d_gene: TRBD2
v_gene: TRBV2
CDR3aa: CASNRGREVTDTQYF
CDR3nt: TGTGCCAGCAACCGCGGGAGGGAGGTAACAGATACGCAGTATTTT

j_gene: TRBJ1-4
abundance: .
d_gene: .
v_gene: TRBV4-2
CDR3aa: CASSHGQGGEKLFF
CDR3nt: TGTGCCAGCAGCCATGGGCAGGGAGGCGAAAAACTGTTTTTT